The 32 T cell receptor beta chains below come from one sample, sequenced in a study of Tregs in tolerant kidney transplant recipients. The protocol was immunoSEQ multiplex PCR, while the TCRdb copy is restricted to in-frame clones and leaves out a portion. The sample has 30,000 to 35,000 clones, and its top ten clones hold approximately 8.1%. The sample here was CD8+ T cells from blood, taken before the transplant. Receptors were obtained from a human donor who received a combined kidney and bone marrow transplant.

Turning to this clone: Read coverage stops 3 residues before the CDR3 terminus; the germline J gene supplies the remainder. V and J are TRBV30 and TRBJ2-7; the D is unclear. Deletions cut 0 bases from V and 3 bases from J, with 3 bases between. Germline assignment: CDR1 GTSNPN and CDR2 SVGIG (reference sequence). CDR3 size: 11 residues. The part of the CDR3 DNA that was read is TGTGCCTGGAGTGTCAGCTACGAG. As protein: CAWSVSYE. The full CDR3 sequence reads CAWSVSYEQYF.

As for this clone: The read terminates 3 residues before the CDR3 end, so the remaining end is supplied by the germline J gene. The chain is built from TRBV7-9 and TRBJ1-6; D call uncertain. V shed 5 bases and J shed 7 bases, with 15 bases lying between them. Per the germline V gene, CDR1 is SEHNR and CDR2 is FQNEAQ (reference sequence). The CDR3 is 15 amino acids. CDR3 protein: CASSPLEGNNSPLHF. The CDR3 DNA, read in part, is TGTGCCAGCAGCCCCCTCGAGGGTAACAATTCACCC.

A remark on this clone: The read stops 3 residues short of the end of the CDR3; the missing end is completed from the germline J gene. This rearrangement joins TRBV6-2 or TRBV6-3 to TRBJ2-1; tentatively, D is TRBD2 (5 bases). Trimming took off 7 bases at V and 6 bases at J, with 19 bases between the two ends. The CDR3 is 15 residues long. Germline-derived CDR1 and CDR2 are MNHEY and SVGEGT. CDR3 DNA, as far as it was read: TGTGCCAGCACCCTAATCCGGGGTACGGGCAATGAG. Residues: CASTLIRGTGNE. The entire CDR3 sequence reads CASTLIRGTGNEQFF.

Concerning this clone itself: Sequencing ends 3 residues short of the CDR3 end; the germline J gene provides the rest. The same CDR3 also results from other DNA sequences found in this sample. This chain links TRBV7-9 with TRBJ2-3; tentative D call: TRBD1 (6 bases). The ends were cut back, 5 bases at V and 2 bases at J, with 14 bases in the middle. CDR1 is SEHNR and CDR2 is FQNEAQ in the germline V gene (reference sequence). The CDR3 is 15 amino acids. The CDR3 bases that were read are TGTGCCAGCAGCCCGGGACAACATTCCACAGATACG. Translating it yields CASSPGQHSTDT. The full CDR3 protein reads CASSPGQHSTDTQYF.

Worth noting for this clone: The read gets to within 3 residues of the CDR3 end, and the germline J gene fills in the rest. The genes are TRBV2 and TRBJ1-1; D is possibly TRBD1 (6 bases). CDR1 and CDR2 (germline): SNHLY, FYNNEI. The CDR3 contains 13 residues. Trimming removed 7 bases at V and 3 bases at J, with 12 bases between. The sequenced part of the CDR3 DNA is TGTGCCAGCACCAGGGGAGGGGACACTGAA. It is translated as CASTRGGDTE. The entire CDR3 protein is CASTRGGDTEAFF.

On this clone: The read finishes 3 residues shy of the CDR3 end, and the germline J gene is used to complete it. The chain uses TRBV7-9 and TRBJ2-7, with 8 bases that match TRBD1. CDR3 length: 15 amino acids. From germline, CDR1 is SEHNR and CDR2 FQNEAQ (reference sequence). The trim removed 5 bases at V and 5 bases at J, leaving 11 bases unmatched. The sequenced part of the CDR3 DNA is TGTGCCAGCAGCACGGACAGGGTGTTCCCCCACGAG. Its translation is CASSTDRVFPHE. The whole CDR3 protein is CASSTDRVFPHEQYF. Filled out from reference TRBV7-9 and TRBJ2-7, the complete variable domain reads DTGVSQNPRHKITKRGQNVTFRCDPISEHNRLYWYRQTLGQGPEFLTYFQNEAQLEKSRLLSDRFSAERPKGSFSTLEIQRTEQGDSAMYLCASSTDRVFPHEQYFGPGTRLTVT.

For this clone: The read ends 3 residues before the CDR3 terminus; that terminus is restored from the germline J gene. The genes are TRBV13 and TRBJ2-5; TRBD1 is a possible D gene (6 bases). Trimming took 3 bases from V and 3 from J, leaving 11 bases between them. Looked up from germline, CDR1 is PRHDT and CDR2 is FYEKMQ (reference sequence). The length of the CDR3 is 14 residues. This CDR3 reads CASSFYREEETQYF. The sequenced part of the CDR3 DNA is TGTGCCAGCAGCTTCTACAGGGAAGAAGAGACC.

With regard to this clone: The read halts 3 residues ahead of the CDR3 end, with the missing end drawn from the germline J gene. The rearrangement uses TRBV7-7 and TRBJ2-5; 10 bases map to TRBD2. Losses at the gene ends were 5 bases for V and 0 bases for J; bases not matched to a gene: 9. Germline CDR1 and CDR2: SSHAT and FNYEAQ (reference sequence). This CDR3 contains 17 residues. The DNA read from the CDR3 is TGTGCCAGCAGCCCGACCCGGACTAGCGGTCACCAAGAGACC. Amino acid sequence: CASSPTRTSGHQET. The whole CDR3 is CASSPTRTSGHQETQYF.

For this clone: The CDR3 goes on 3 residues after the read ends, and that part is filled in from the germline J gene. The genes are TRBV6-1 and TRBJ2-3, with D maybe TRBD1 (6 bases). The CDR3 runs 16 residues. Germline CDR1 reads MNHNS; CDR2 reads SASEGT. V lost 0 bases, J lost 4 bases, and 14 bases lay in between. The DNA read from the CDR3 is TGTGCCAGCAGTGAAGCGTCAGGGGTGGTCGCAGATACG. Protein: CASSEASGVVADT. The full CDR3 sequence reads CASSEASGVVADTQYF.

To note about this clone: The read finishes 3 residues shy of the CDR3 end, and the germline J gene is used to complete it. The J gene is TRBJ1-1, the V gene TRBV19, with 7 nucleotides matching TRBD1. The V gene's germline CDR1 is LNHDA and CDR2 SQIVND (reference sequence). Unmatched junction bases numbered 13, after V lost 3 bases and J lost 3 bases. The CDR3 covers 17 residues. The sequenced part of the CDR3 DNA is TGTGCCAGTAGTATTTTTTTTGGTCAGGGGGTAGACACTGAA. Amino acids: CASSIFFGQGVDTE. The entire CDR3 protein reads CASSIFFGQGVDTEAFF.

The part of the CDR3 DNA that was read is TGTGCCAGCAGCGTCGGTCATACCTACGAG. As protein: CASSVGHTYE. The full CDR3 sequence reads CASSVGHTYEQYF. The chain uses TRBV7-9 and TRBJ2-7; D is uncertain. Read sequence stops 3 residues before the CDR3 end, and the germline J gene provides the missing end. Trimming took 5 bases from V and 2 from J, leaving 10 bases between them. Germline-derived CDR1 and CDR2 are SEHNR and FQNEAQ (reference sequence). CDR3 length: 13 amino acids.

A remark on this clone: The CDR3 goes on 3 residues after the read ends, and that part is filled in from the germline J gene. V usage is TRBV7-8 and J usage is TRBJ1-1; D unresolved. CDR1 is SGHVS and CDR2 is FQNEAQ in the germline V gene. Trimming shortened V by 0 bases and J by 3 bases, and 14 bases separated the two germline ends. This CDR3 region has 16 residues. The CDR3 bases that were read are TGTGCCAGCAGCTTAGCGCGGAGTTCTCCGGACACTGAA. As protein: CASSLARSSPDTE. From start to end, the CDR3 is CASSLARSSPDTEAFF.

Details on this clone: From the germline J gene comes the end of the CDR3, since the read stops 3 residues before it. The chain carries TRBV13 and TRBJ2-7; the D gene is possibly TRBD2 (5 bases). The CDR3 has 15 amino acids. V shed 2 bases and J shed 5 bases, with 16 bases lying between them. Germline CDR1 reads PRHDT; CDR2 reads FYEKMQ (reference sequence). The sequenced part of the CDR3 DNA is TGTGCCAGCAGCTTACAAGGACTTCCCCCCGACGAG. Its translation: CASSLQGLPPDE. The entire CDR3 reads CASSLQGLPPDEQYF. Combining the CDR3 with reference TRBV13 and TRBJ2-7 gives the whole variable domain AAGVIQSPRHLIKEKRETATLKCYPIPRHDTVYWYQQGPGQDPQFLISFYEKMQSDKGSIPDRFSAQQFSDYHSELNMSSLELGDSALYFCASSLQGLPPDEQYFGPGTRLTVT.

Worth noting for this clone: The read terminates 3 residues ahead of where the CDR3 ends, so the germline J gene completes it. This rearrangement joins TRBV5-1 to TRBJ2-1, with D perhaps TRBD1 (6 bases). The ends were cut back, 4 bases at V and 7 bases at J, with 9 bases in the middle. CDR1 and CDR2 from the germline V gene are SGHRS and YFSETQ. This CDR3 has 12 residues. The part of the CDR3 DNA that was read is TGCGCCAGCAGCCTAGGGACAAATGAG. Amino acids: CASSLGTNE. The entire CDR3 is CASSLGTNEQFF.

About this clone: The CDR3 is cut off 3 residues early in the read; its end comes from the germline J gene. The rearrangement uses TRBV7-9 and TRBJ1-4, with D uncertain. The CDR3 loop spans 13 amino acids. With 8 bases removed from V and 5 bases from J, the gap between germline ends came to 12 bases. From germline, CDR1 is SEHNR and CDR2 FQNEAQ (reference sequence). The CDR3 reads CASSESRNEKLFF. Incomplete CDR3 DNA: TGTGCCAGCTCCGAGTCGAGGAATGAAAAA. Filled out from reference TRBV7-9 and TRBJ1-4, the complete variable domain reads DTGVSQNPRHKITKRGQNVTFRCDPISEHNRLYWYRQTLGQGPEFLTYFQNEAQLEKSRLLSDRFSAERPKGSFSTLEIQRTEQGDSAMYLCASSESRNEKLFFGSGTQLSVL.

Concerning this clone itself: The read finishes 3 residues shy of the CDR3 end, and the germline J gene is used to complete it. The chain is built from TRBV11-2 and TRBJ1-1; D is unresolved. The length of the CDR3 is 12 residues. CDR1 is SGHAT, CDR2 FQNNGV, per germline. The V gene lost 5 bases and the J gene lost 5 bases, with 9 bases spanning the gap. Partial CDR3 DNA: TGTGCCAGCAGCCCGGGGTTTACTGAA. Protein sequence: CASSPGFTE. The complete CDR3 sequence is CASSPGFTEAFF.

Remarks on this clone: With the read ending 3 residues before the CDR3 end, the germline J gene is used to fill in that end. This rearrangement joins TRBV19 to TRBJ2-1; TRBD2 matches 8 bases. This CDR3 contains 15 residues. The V gene end was trimmed by 3 bases and the J gene end by 2 bases; junction bases not matched to a gene: 3. Per germline, CDR1 LNHDA and CDR2 SQIVND (reference sequence). The CDR3 here is CASSIGGGPYNEQFF. The sequenced CDR3 bases are TGTGCCAGTAGTATCGGGGGGGGACCCTACAATGAG.

Concerning this clone itself: From the germline J gene comes the end of the CDR3, since the read stops 3 residues before it. The chain combines TRBV5-1 with TRBJ1-3, with TRBD1 as a possible D gene (5 bases). V shed 2 bases and J shed 0 bases, with 15 bases lying between them. Germline V lookup: CDR1 SGHRS, CDR2 YFSETQ. The CDR3 extends over 17 amino acids. The part of the CDR3 DNA that was read is TGCGCCAGCAGCTTTAACGGGCGGGGCAGCTCTGGAAACACC. It translates to CASSFNGRGSSGNT. The entire CDR3 sequence reads CASSFNGRGSSGNTIYF. Full variable domain (outside the CDR3, taken from reference TRBV5-1 and TRBJ1-3): KAGVTQTPRYLIKTRGQQVTLSCSPISGHRSVSWYQQTPGQGLQFLFEYFSETQRNKGNFPGRFSGRQFSNSRSEMNVSTLELGDSALYLCASSFNGRGSSGNTIYFGEGSWLTVV.

With regard to this clone: The CDR3 goes on 3 residues after the read ends, and that part is filled in from the germline J gene. The chain combines TRBV19 with TRBJ1-4; 7 nucleotides match TRBD1. The CDR3 covers 17 residues. CDR1 and CDR2 (germline): LNHDA, SQIVND (reference sequence). Trimming removed 3 bases from V and 3 bases from J; junction bases left unmatched: 10. CDR3 loop: CASSIVVEGAANEKLFF. The sequenced CDR3 bases are TGTGCCAGTAGTATTGTCGTGGAGGGGGCTGCTAATGAAAAA.

Concerning this clone: The read terminates 3 residues before the CDR3 end, so the remaining end is supplied by the germline J gene. The chain is built from TRBV2 and TRBJ2-6, with 10 bases fitting TRBD1. This CDR3 is 17 amino acids long. Losses at the gene ends were 8 bases for V and 4 bases for J; bases not matched to a gene: 11. Germline-derived CDR1 and CDR2 are SNHLY and FYNNEI. CDR3 loop: CASSRGQGFAGANVLTF. The part of the CDR3 DNA that was read is TGTGCCAGCTCCCGGGGACAGGGGTTTGCAGGGGCCAACGTC.

On this clone: The CDR3 goes on 3 residues after the read ends, and that part is filled in from the germline J gene. The rearrangement uses TRBV5-1 and TRBJ1-1; a weak D match, TRBD1 (6 bases). Germline V gives CDR1 SGHRS, CDR2 YFSETQ. Trimming took 4 bases from V and 0 from J, leaving 10 bases between them. The CDR3 length is 14 residues. The CDR3: CASSTGTVNTEAFF. CDR3 DNA, as far as it was read: TGCGCCAGCAGCACAGGGACGGTGAACACTGAA.

On this clone: The read terminates 3 residues ahead of where the CDR3 ends, so the germline J gene completes it. The chain couples TRBV18 to TRBJ1-2; D is possibly TRBD1 (5 bases). Germline V gene lookup returns CDR1 KGHSH and CDR2 LQKENI. The CDR3 is 16 amino acids. Trimming pared 1 base from V and 4 bases from J, leaving 16 bases between. The DNA read from the CDR3 is TGTGCCAGCTCACCACTAAGTATCACAGGCTCCTATGGC. It yields the protein CASSPLSITGSYG. The entire CDR3 reads CASSPLSITGSYGYTF. The full variable domain, in which reference TRBV18 and TRBJ1-2 provide the parts outside the CDR3, is NAGVMQNPRHLVRRRGQEARLRCSPMKGHSHVYWYRQLPEEGLKFMVYLQKENIIDESGMPKERFSAEFPKEGPSILRIQQVVRGDSAAYFCASSPLSITGSYGYTFGSGTRLTVV.

In regard to this clone: The read ends 3 residues shy of where the CDR3 ends; the end is completed using the germline J gene. This chain links TRBV2 with TRBJ2-2, with 10 bases identical to TRBD2. Germline trimming cut 2 bases from V and 4 bases from J; bases unmatched to any gene: 7. CDR3 length equals 17 residues. Per germline, CDR1 SNHLY and CDR2 FYNNEI. CDR3 residues: CASSERLAGASTGELFF. The CDR3 bases that were read are TGTGCCAGCAGTGAAAGGCTAGCGGGAGCAAGCACCGGGGAG. Full variable domain (outside the CDR3, taken from reference TRBV2 and TRBJ2-2): EPEVTQTPSHQVTQMGQEVILRCVPISNHLYFYWYRQILGQKVEFLVSFYNNEISEKSEIFDDQFSVERPDGSNFTLKIRSTKLEDSAMYFCASSERLAGASTGELFFGEGSRLTVL.

For this clone: The read comes to an end 3 residues before the CDR3 does, leaving the germline J gene to fill in the end. This chain uses TRBV19 with TRBJ2-7, with 8 bases fitting TRBD2. Looked up from germline, CDR1 is LNHDA and CDR2 is SQIVND (reference sequence). Trimming took 5 bases from V and 2 from J; bases not matched to a gene: 8. The CDR3 is 15 amino acids. The CDR3 sequence is CASSPLAGRTYEQYF. Incomplete CDR3 DNA: TGTGCCAGTAGTCCCCTAGCGGGTCGGACCTACGAG. Combining the CDR3 with reference TRBV19 and TRBJ2-7 gives the whole variable domain DGGITQSPKYLFRKEGQNVTLSCEQNLNHDAMYWYRQDPGQGLRLIYYSQIVNDFQKGDIAEGYSVSREKKESFPLTVTSAQKNPTAFYLCASSPLAGRTYEQYFGPGTRLTVT.

Of note for this clone: The CDR3 end lies 3 residues beyond the end of the read and is filled in from the germline J gene. V usage is TRBV7-9 and J usage is TRBJ2-7; either TRBD1 or TRBD2 may supply D (5 bases each). The CDR3 is made up of 15 amino acids. V lost 5 bases, J lost 0 bases, and 14 bases lay in between. CDR1 is SEHNR, CDR2 FQNEAQ, per germline (reference sequence). The part of the CDR3 DNA that was read is TGTGCCAGCAGCCCTCGAGAGGGGAGCTCCTACGAG. Its protein product is CASSPREGSSYE. The whole CDR3 sequence reads CASSPREGSSYEQYF.

Points on this clone: Read sequence stops 3 residues before the CDR3 end, and the germline J gene provides the missing end. The gene calls are TRBV2 and TRBJ2-5; 8 bases align to TRBD2. Trimming removed 3 bases from V and 5 bases from J; junction bases left unmatched: 8. CDR1 and CDR2 from the germline V gene are SNHLY and FYNNEI. The CDR3 contains 15 residues. CDR3 DNA, as far as it was read: TGTGCCAGCAGTGACGTAGTGCGGGGGGTGGAGACC. Protein product: CASSDVVRGVET. The whole CDR3 reads CASSDVVRGVETQYF.

On this clone: From the germline J gene comes the end of the CDR3, since the read stops 3 residues before it. The V and J genes are TRBV19 and TRBJ1-2; 7 bases match TRBD1. This CDR3 spans 14 amino acids. Unmatched junction bases numbered 8, after V lost 6 bases and J lost 4 bases. Germline V gives CDR1 LNHDA, CDR2 SQIVND (reference sequence). The DNA read from the CDR3 is TGTGCCAGTAGAATCACAGGGGAACTCTATGGC. It specifies CASRITGELYG. The full CDR3 is CASRITGELYGYTF.

Turning to this clone: The CDR3 end is not reached by the read, which stops 3 residues before it; the germline J gene fills it in. The chain is built from TRBV11-2 and TRBJ2-1; unclear D gene. The CDR3 runs to 15 residues. V gave up 1 base and J gave up 4 bases, with 11 bases separating them. The germline CDR1 and CDR2 sequences are SGHAT and FQNNGV. CDR3 DNA, as far as it was read: TGTGCCAGCAGCTTAGTAACGTCAGCGTACAATGAG. It yields the protein CASSLVTSAYNE. The whole CDR3 is CASSLVTSAYNEQFF.

To note about this clone: The sequence runs out 3 residues before the end of the CDR3; the remainder is reconstructed from the germline J gene. The chain carries TRBV7-2 and TRBJ1-2; no definite D call. Germline V gene data show CDR1 as SGHTA and CDR2 as FQGNSA. There are 14 residues in the CDR3. CDR3 sequence: CASSASGISWGYTF. CDR3 DNA, as far as it was read: TGTGCCAGCAGCGCTAGCGGGATTTCGTGGGGC.

The sequenced part of the CDR3 DNA is TGTGCCAGCAGAGCTGGGGGGGTTGAA. Protein product: CASRAGGVE. The complete CDR3 reads CASRAGGVEAFF. The chain combines TRBV7-2 with TRBJ1-1, with a weak D call TRBD1 (5 bases). The read stops 3 residues short of the end of the CDR3; the missing end is completed from the germline J gene. V lost 6 bases to trimming and J lost 7 bases, with 12 bases between them. Per the germline V gene, CDR1 is SGHTA and CDR2 is FQGNSA. CDR3 length: 12 residues. Filled out from reference TRBV7-2 and TRBJ1-1, the complete variable domain reads GAGVSQSPSNKVTEKGKDVELRCDPISGHTALYWYRQSLGQGLEFLIYFQGNSAPDKSGLPSDRFSAERTGGSVSTLTIQRTQQEDSAVYLCASRAGGVEAFFGQGTRLTVV.

Concerning this clone itself: The CDR3 end falls 3 residues outside the read, so it is completed with the germline J gene. The genes are TRBV19 and TRBJ1-1, with TRBD1 identical over 7 bases. Per the germline V gene, CDR1 is LNHDA and CDR2 is SQIVND (reference sequence). V gave up 1 base and J gave up 4 bases; unmatched junction bases: 12. CDR3 size: 17 residues. Partial CDR3 DNA: TGTGCCAGTAGTATAGGTGTTTGGGAGGGGGCGCGCACTGAA. It translates to CASSIGVWEGARTE. The whole CDR3 protein is CASSIGVWEGARTEAFF.

A remark on this clone: Sequencing ends 3 residues short of the CDR3 end; the germline J gene provides the rest. This chain joins TRBV5-6 and TRBJ1-1; D remains ambiguous. V was trimmed by 0 bases and J by 1 base, leaving 4 bases between them. The CDR3 sequence is 13 residues long. CDR1 is SGHDT and CDR2 is YYEEEE in the germline V gene. The CDR3 loop reads CASSLGPNTEAFF. The part of the CDR3 DNA that was read is TGTGCCAGCAGCTTGGGGCCGAACACTGAA. Variable domain in full (rest from reference TRBV5-6 and TRBJ1-1): DAGVTQSPTHLIKTRGQQVTLRCSPKSGHDTVSWYQQALGQGPQFIFQYYEEEERQRGNFPDRFSGHQFPNYSSELNVNALLLGDSALYLCASSLGPNTEAFFGQGTRLTVV.